Listed here are 26 T cell receptor beta chains from one sample, sequenced in a study of identical twins (TCRdb year 2016). Libraries were prepared through 5' RACE. The instrument given in TCRdb is Illumina HiSeq 2000. TCRdb ran its own pipeline on the public reads, namely fastp trimming at Q25 and MiXCR clone calling, and kept in-frame beta chains. Duplicate CDR3 protein sequences are folded into a single record with the most common DNA and genes. The sample has approximately 350,000 distinct CDR3 sequences on record, approximately 13% of them singletons. The ten largest clonotypes hold 7.2% of the sample. These same records also appear under a second study, on yellow fever vaccine responses in identical twins.

The specimen sequenced was CD8+ T cells sorted from blood. These receptor sequences come from a woman in her late teens or twenties in good health.

There are a few counts of this clonotype. The chain employs TRBV4-1 and TRBJ2-3; 9 nucleotides align to TRBD2. The V and J ends lost 0 bases and 2 bases, in that order; junction bases with no gene match: 9. The V gene's germline CDR1 is MGHRA and CDR2 YSYEKL. This CDR3 is 18 amino acids long. The CDR3 protein is CASSQDSPSGAFTDTQYF. The CDR3 bases are TGCGCCAGCAGCCAAGATAGCCCTAGCGGGGCGTTCACAGATACGCAGTATTTT.

The V call is TRBV13, the J call TRBJ1-1; D is unresolved. V was cut by 8 bases and J by 5 bases, with 12 bases left in between. Germline CDR1 reads PRHDT; CDR2 reads FYEKMQ (reference sequence). The CDR3 has 12 residues. The CDR3 DNA is TGTGCCAGCGGACGGGGAGGGACTGAAGCTTTCTTT. It yields the protein CASGRGGTEAFF.

This clonotype showed up just a few times. The chain carries TRBV4-2 and TRBJ1-2; the D is unclear. Looked up from germline, CDR1 is LGHNA and CDR2 is YNFKEQ. V dropped 0 bases and J dropped 7 bases, with 21 bases sitting between them. This CDR3 has 17 residues. Written as DNA, the CDR3 is TGTGCCAGCAGCCAAGATCCATCACCTCCGGGGATCGGTGGCTACACCTTC. It encodes CASSQDPSPPGIGGYTF.

This clonotype was observed many times. This chain joins TRBV7-9 and TRBJ2-1, with TRBD1 as a possible D gene (5 bases). V lost 5 bases, J lost 6 bases, and 14 bases lay in between. Germline loops: CDR1 SEHNR, CDR2 FQNEAQ (reference sequence). The CDR3 is made up of 14 amino acids. The CDR3 DNA reads as TGTGCCAGCAGCCAAACAGGTTTGGGCAATGAGCAGTTCTTC. Translating it yields CASSQTGLGNEQFF.

The chain uses TRBV28 and TRBJ2-1; D may be TRBD1 or TRBD2 (7 bases each). Germline V gene sequence: CDR1 MDHEN, CDR2 SYDVKM. CDR3 length: 15 residues. Trimming cost V 7 bases and J 2 bases, with 15 bases left between them. CDR3 in DNA: TGTGCCAGCATTGAAGCGGGGACAGCCTACAATGAGCAGTTCTTC. As protein: CASIEAGTAYNEQFF.

This clonotype has more than one count but fewer than ten. The V call is TRBV20-1, the J call TRBJ2-7, with TRBD1 as a possible D gene (7 bases). The CDR3 length is 13 residues. CDR1 is DFQATT, CDR2 SNEGSKA, per germline (reference sequence). V was clipped by 6 bases and J by 3 bases, with 15 bases between them. The CDR3 loop is CSARGDHDYEQYF. The CDR3 DNA sequence: TGCAGTGCCAGGGGGGACCACGACTACGAGCAGTACTTC.

This clonotype has ten or more counts. Germline is not matched at one junction end, which may reflect a read error. V is TRBV11-2 and J is TRBJ2-5, with D hard to call. Germline CDR1 SGHAT, CDR2 FQNNGV. This CDR3 region has 13 residues. This CDR3 is CASSLVGQETQYF. For the CDR3, the DNA is TGTGCCAGCAGTTTAGTGGGTCAAGAGACCCAGTACTTC.

This clonotype was found a few times. The rearrangement links TRBV4-1 to TRBJ2-7; TRBD1 aligns across 10 bases. Germline V gives CDR1 MGHRA, CDR2 YSYEKL. V lost 2 bases, J lost 3 bases, and 4 bases stayed unmatched. This CDR3 comprises 15 residues. This CDR3 is CASSQLTGGFYEQYF. In DNA, the CDR3 is TGCGCCAGCAGCCAACTGACAGGGGGCTTCTACGAGCAGTACTTC.

The V and J genes are TRBV5-6 and TRBJ2-7; a possible D gene is TRBD2 (6 bases). The CDR3 has 15 residues. Germline loops: CDR1 SGHDT, CDR2 YYEEEE. The V end was cut by 4 bases, the J end by 6 bases, with 20 bases between. The chain's CDR3 is CASSGRLRGLLEQYF. The CDR3 DNA reads TGTGCCAGCAGCGGTCGTCTCCGGGGGTTACTCGAGCAGTACTTC.

The rearrangement joins TRBV7-9 to TRBJ1-5, with 9 nucleotides matching TRBD1. Germline-derived CDR1 and CDR2 are SEHNR and FQNEAQ (reference sequence). This CDR3 has 14 amino acids. Trimming at V came to 5 bases and at J to 6 bases, leaving 5 bases not matched to a gene. CDR3 residues: CASSRTGEGQPQHF. The CDR3 nucleotides are TGTGCCAGCAGCCGGACAGGGGAGGGTCAGCCCCAGCATTTT.

This clonotype was found a few times. The chain joins TRBV3-1 to TRBJ1-2; no firm D call. The germline V and J ends were trimmed by 3 bases and 4 bases, with 12 bases remaining between them. The CDR3 is made up of 14 amino acids. Germline CDR1 LGHDT, CDR2 YNNKEL (reference sequence). The DNA for the CDR3 is TGTGCCAGCAGCCACTCCAGCAACCTCTATGGCTACACCTTC. Translated, it gives CASSHSSNLYGYTF. Full variable domain (remainder filled in from reference TRBV3-1 and TRBJ1-2): DTAVSQTPKYLVTQMGNDKSIKCEQNLGHDTMYWYKQDSKKFLKIMFSYNNKELIINETVPNRFSPKSPDKAHLNLHINSLELGDSAVYFCASSHSSNLYGYTFGSGTRLTVV.

This clonotype was seen a handful of times. This chain uses TRBV13 with TRBJ1-1; 7 bases line up with TRBD1. Germline V gene data show CDR1 as PRHDT and CDR2 as FYEKMQ (reference sequence). The CDR3 runs to 15 residues. Losses at the gene ends were 4 bases for V and 1 base for J; bases not matched to a gene: 6. CDR3 sequence (DNA): TGTGCCAGCAGCTACCTTCAGGGGGGGAACACTGAAGCTTTCTTT. Encoded protein: CASSYLQGGNTEAFF.

The J gene is TRBJ2-7, the V gene TRBV6-1, with D possibly TRBD2 on 5 matching bases. This CDR3 is 14 amino acids long. V was trimmed by 3 bases and J by 2 bases, leaving 11 bases between them. CDR1 and CDR2 (germline): MNHNS, SASEGT. The CDR3 DNA follows: TGTGCCAGCAGTGAGGGAGCGACACCCTACGAGCAGTACTTC. Its translation: CASSEGATPYEQYF.

This clonotype came up a few times. The gene calls are TRBV5-1 and TRBJ2-7, with D tentatively TRBD1 (5 bases). The germline V and J ends were trimmed by 0 bases and 1 base, with 14 bases remaining between them. Per germline, CDR1 SGHRS and CDR2 YFSETQ. This CDR3 comprises 16 residues. This CDR3 is CASSLGVRVQSYEQYV. In DNA form, the CDR3 reads TGCGCCAGCAGCTTGGGGGTCAGGGTACAGTCCTACGAGCAGTACGTC.

This clonotype showed up just a few times. The chain couples TRBV5-5 to TRBJ2-7; D uncertain. V dropped 4 bases and J dropped 2 bases, with 16 bases sitting between them. Looked up from germline, CDR1 is SGHKS and CDR2 is YYEKEE (reference sequence). This CDR3 spans 15 amino acids. The CDR3 loop is CASSPGVGQAYEQYV. The CDR3 coding sequence is TGTGCCAGCAGCCCGGGTGTTGGTCAAGCCTACGAGCAGTACGTC.

Only a few counts were recorded for this clonotype. V is TRBV24-1 and J is TRBJ1-5; 9 nucleotides line up with TRBD1. From germline, CDR1 is KGHDR and CDR2 SFDVKD. The CDR3 is 19 amino acids. V lost 4 bases and J lost 4; bases outside the gene matches: 16. This CDR3 is CATSDPQTGQGRLNQPQHF. Written as DNA, the CDR3 is TGTGCCACCAGTGACCCACAGACCGGACAGGGGAGGTTGAATCAGCCCCAGCATTTT.

This clonotype was seen more than once but under ten times. This chain links TRBV10-3 with TRBJ2-1, with a tentative D call TRBD2 (6 bases). The V gene's germline CDR1 is ENHRY and CDR2 SYGVKD. The CDR3 is 13 amino acids. The V and J ends lost 9 bases and 2 bases respectively, with 11 bases between them. The chain's CDR3 is CAIRRTTYNEQFF. Written as DNA, the CDR3 is TGTGCCATAAGAAGGACTACCTACAATGAGCAGTTCTTC.

The J gene is TRBJ1-4, the V gene TRBV9, with D tentatively TRBD1 (5 bases). This CDR3 is built from 15 residues. Germline V gives CDR1 SGDLS, CDR2 YYNGEE. Trimming took 0 bases from V and 3 from J, leaving 9 bases between them. The CDR3 nucleotides read TGTGCCAGCAGCGTAGAGGGGCAATCTAATGAAAAACTGTTTTTT. Translating it yields CASSVEGQSNEKLFF.

This clonotype was seen a handful of times. V and J are TRBV5-1 and TRBJ2-1; D unclear. CDR1 SGHRS and CDR2 YFSETQ come from the germline V gene. The ends were cut back, 2 bases at V and 4 bases at J, with 19 bases in the middle. There are 17 residues in the CDR3. Here the CDR3 DNA reads TGCGCCAGCAGCTTATATGGTATACGGTACCTATACAATGAGCAGTTCTTC. Translated: CASSLYGIRYLYNEQFF.

This clonotype showed up many times. The chain carries TRBV6-5 and TRBJ2-2, with TRBD2 matching 9 bases. Germline V gives CDR1 MNHEY, CDR2 SVGAGI. This CDR3 region has 16 residues. Germline trimming cut 2 bases from V and 8 bases from J; bases unmatched to any gene: 9. The CDR3 protein is CASSYMTSGLTGELFF. DNA of the CDR3: TGTGCCAGCAGTTACATGACTAGCGGCCTAACTGGGGAGCTGTTTTTT.

The rearrangement links TRBV3-1 to TRBJ2-2; 8 nucleotides line up with TRBD2. The CDR3 spans 17 residues. Germline CDR1 and CDR2: LGHDT and YNNKEL (reference sequence). J lost 4 bases, V lost 0 bases, and 7 bases had no gene match. The CDR3 loop reads CASSQERPGGGTGELFF. The CDR3 coding sequence is TGTGCCAGCAGCCAAGAAAGGCCCGGGGGGGGCACCGGGGAGCTGTTTTTT.

The chain uses TRBV6-2 or TRBV6-3 and TRBJ2-1; perhaps TRBD2 as D (5 bases). Per germline, CDR1 MNHEY and CDR2 SVGEGT. The CDR3 is made up of 15 amino acids. The ends were cut back, 5 bases at V and 0 bases at J, with 11 bases in the middle. The CDR3 loop is CASSPGISSYNEQFF. The CDR3 region has the DNA TGTGCCAGCAGTCCCGGGATTAGCTCCTACAATGAGCAGTTCTTC.

This clonotype was seen more than once but under ten times. This sequence joins TRBV1 and TRBJ2-7; TRBD2, the D gene given by the table, was not confirmed from the DNA. TRBV1 is labeled a pseudogene. The length of the CDR3 is 13 residues. The CDR3 sequence: CTSTSGQHYEQYF. DNA of the CDR3: TGCACCAGTACTAGCGGACAACACTACGAGCAGTACTTC.

This chain connects TRBV7-8 to TRBJ2-5; a possible D gene is TRBD2 (6 bases). The length of the CDR3 is 17 residues. Germline CDR1 is SGHVS and CDR2 is FQNEAQ. The V gene lost 1 base and the J gene lost 5 bases, with 20 bases spanning the gap. In nucleotides, the CDR3 is TGTGCCAGCAGCTTAGAATTATCGGGGACTCGGCTTGAGACCCAGTACTTC. As protein: CASSLELSGTRLETQYF.

This clonotype was seen a few times. The chain uses TRBV9 and TRBJ2-3; 7 positions match TRBD1. There are 15 residues in the CDR3. The germline V gene encodes CDR1 SGDLS and CDR2 YYNGEE. The V gene end was trimmed by 3 bases and the J gene end by 1 base; junction bases not matched to a gene: 5. The CDR3 sequence is CASSGTGPRTDTQYF. The CDR3 DNA is TGTGCCAGCAGCGGGACAGGACCCCGCACAGATACGCAGTATTTT.

About this clonotype: At one end, the junction sequence differs from germline, possibly due to a read error. The chain links TRBV2 to TRBJ1-6; D remains unclear. CDR3 length: 11 residues. CDR1 is SNHLY and CDR2 is FYNNEI in the germline V gene. The CDR3 loop is CASDTGEGVNF. The DNA for the CDR3 is TGTGCCAGCGACACCGGTGAGGGAGTAAACTTT.